This TCR beta chain was recorded in a study of Graves' ophthalmopathy and Graves' hyperthyroidism. Study-level information: Upon initial diagnosis and before any treatment, peripheral blood was collected. Study-wide findings and caveats: Researchers report that a 13-signature model separated ophthalmopathy from stable hyperthyroidism, posting roughly 90% sensitivity and about 80% specificity. Most expanded clonotypes from thyroid (those above 0.001 frequency) were also found in blood.

Germline CDR1 reads SNHLY; CDR2 reads FYNNEI. V dropped 6 bases and J dropped 1 base, with 16 bases sitting between them. The CDR3 is made up of 15 amino acids. TCR beta CDR3 amplification used RNA transcripts. An initial RT-PCR round employing HTBI primers preceded a second-round multiplex PCR. TCRdb called the multiplex PCR reads again in MiXCR, with one record for every CDR3 protein. There are more than 550,000 distinct CDR3 sequences in the sample; under 50% occur only once, and roughly 3% lies in the top ten. PBMCs were isolated by Ficoll-Paque density gradient centrifugation, using around 10 ml of fresh peripheral blood as the starting material. This clonotype has a count of ten or more. Its antigen is not known.

This chain uses TRBV2 with TRBJ2-7; the D gene is possibly TRBD1 (6 bases). Sequenced input: peripheral blood. This TCR derives from an adult man with Graves' ophthalmopathy. The CDR3 DNA reads TGTGCCAGCAGCGGTACCCGGGACATGTCCTACGAGCAGTACTTC. Its translation: CASSGTRDMSYEQYF.